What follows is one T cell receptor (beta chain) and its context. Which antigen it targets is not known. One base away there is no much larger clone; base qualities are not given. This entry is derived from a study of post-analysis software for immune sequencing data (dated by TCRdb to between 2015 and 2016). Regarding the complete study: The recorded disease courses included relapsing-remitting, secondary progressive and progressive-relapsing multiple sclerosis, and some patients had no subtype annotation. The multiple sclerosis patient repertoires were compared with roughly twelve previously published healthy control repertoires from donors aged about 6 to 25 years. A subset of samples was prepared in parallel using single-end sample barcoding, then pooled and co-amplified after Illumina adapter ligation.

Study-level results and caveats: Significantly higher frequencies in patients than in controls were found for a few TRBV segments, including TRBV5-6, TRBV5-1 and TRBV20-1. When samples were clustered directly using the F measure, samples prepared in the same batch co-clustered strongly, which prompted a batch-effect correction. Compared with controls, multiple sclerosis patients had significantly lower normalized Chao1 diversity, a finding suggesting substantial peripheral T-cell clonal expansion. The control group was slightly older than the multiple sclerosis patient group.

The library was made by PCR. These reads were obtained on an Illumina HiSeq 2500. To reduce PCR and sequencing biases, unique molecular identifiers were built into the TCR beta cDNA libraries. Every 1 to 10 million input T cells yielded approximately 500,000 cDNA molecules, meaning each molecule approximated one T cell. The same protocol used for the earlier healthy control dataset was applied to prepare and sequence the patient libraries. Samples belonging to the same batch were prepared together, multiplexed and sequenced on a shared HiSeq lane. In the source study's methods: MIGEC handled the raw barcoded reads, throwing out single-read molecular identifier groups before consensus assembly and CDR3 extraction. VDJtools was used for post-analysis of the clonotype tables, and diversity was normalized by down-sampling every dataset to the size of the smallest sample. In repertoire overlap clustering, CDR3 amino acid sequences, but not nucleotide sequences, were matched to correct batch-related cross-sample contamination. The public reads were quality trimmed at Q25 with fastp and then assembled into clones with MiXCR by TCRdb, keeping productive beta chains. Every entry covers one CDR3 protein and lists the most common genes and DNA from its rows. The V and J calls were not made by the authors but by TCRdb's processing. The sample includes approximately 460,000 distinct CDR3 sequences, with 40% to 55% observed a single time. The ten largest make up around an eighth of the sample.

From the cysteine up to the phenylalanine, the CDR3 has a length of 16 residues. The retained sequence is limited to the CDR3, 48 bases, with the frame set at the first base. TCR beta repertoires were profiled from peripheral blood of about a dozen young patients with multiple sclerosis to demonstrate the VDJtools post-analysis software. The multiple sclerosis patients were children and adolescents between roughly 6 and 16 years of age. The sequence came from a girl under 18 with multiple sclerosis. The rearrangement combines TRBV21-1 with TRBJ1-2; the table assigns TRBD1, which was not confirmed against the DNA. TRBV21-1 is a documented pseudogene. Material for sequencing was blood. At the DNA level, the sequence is TGTGCCAGCAGCAAAGTAGCAGGGGGCCCCTTCTATGGCCACACCTTC. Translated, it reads CASSKVAGGPFYGHTF.